This T cell receptor (beta chain) was observed in a study of T cell repertoires in cytomegalovirus infection. Study at large: Carrying CMV and the relevant HLA type showed in public TCR beta signatures.

Findings and caveats of the study: What dominated the ex vivo response were HLA-C-restricted CMV-specific TCR beta clonotypes.

TCRdb re-analysed the reads in MiXCR, keeping a single row per CDR3 protein. Found here are around 450,000 distinct CDR3 sequences, roughly 10% of them singletons; the top ten hold approximately 10%. CDR1 is SGHTA and CDR2 is FQGNSA in the germline V gene. The CDR3 loop spans 15 amino acids. Trimming took off 2 bases at V and 5 bases at J, with 14 bases between the two ends. In its sample, this clonotype was seen many times. The antigen is not known. This rearrangement joins TRBV7-2 to TRBJ2-3; no reliable D call. The specimen sequenced was PBMCs. The sequence came from a human donor in good health (CMV status not recorded). Some clones in this sample may be carry-over from other donors' samples. The CDR3 nucleotides are TGTGCCAGCAGCTTACAAGGCCACTCGGGAGATACGCAGTATTTT. The encoded protein is CASSLQGHSGDTQYF.